This T cell receptor (beta chain) originates from a study of blood T cell repertoires in COVID-19. Germline CDR1 and CDR2: MNHEY and SMNVEV (reference sequence). This CDR3 has 14 residues. Trimming cost V 4 bases and J 0 bases, with 9 bases left between them. Sequencing was performed with immunoSEQ multiplex PCR; in TCRdb, only in-frame clones are kept and a portion is missing. Of about 41,000 clones detected, about 77% appear once; the ten largest clones hold about 29%. The sequence was obtained from an older man with acute or convalescent COVID-19. Sequenced: peripheral blood. The V gene is TRBV27, the J gene TRBJ1-2; D unclear. CDR3: CASSSRSANYGYTF. In DNA form, the CDR3 reads TGTGCCAGCAGTTCCAGATCAGCTAACTATGGCTACACCTTC.